The source of this TCR beta chain is a study of regulatory T cells in long-lasting Graves disease. Across the study: The study enrolled newly diagnosed Graves' patients on antithyroid drugs under 3 months. Study-level results: New patients shared fewer public clonotypes (about 1,000) than persistent patients did (about 3,000).

With iRepertoire HTBI primers and Arm-PCR of CDR3 regions, TCR beta libraries were built. TCRdb recomputed calls from the multiplex PCR reads with MiXCR, one row per CDR3 protein. Of about 420,000 distinct CDR3 sequences in the sample, about 15% were seen once. Time point of the sample: newly diagnosed GD, antithyroid drugs for less than 3 months. After RNA was extracted from PBMCs, the TCR library was made from it. This CDR3 contains 17 residues. Trimming took 2 bases from V and 3 from J; bases not matched to a gene: 13. Germline CDR1 is MDHEN and CDR2 is SYDVKM. Worth noting for this clonotype: As yet, its antigen is unknown.

These data were also filed under a second study, of T cells in Graves' hyperthyroidism and ophthalmopathy. This second study notes: Most thyroid clonotypes that were expanded above 0.001 also turned up in blood. Researchers report that a 13 V-J model separated ophthalmopathy from stable hyperthyroidism.

Sequenced material: peripheral blood mononuclear cells (PBMCs), taken at new diagnosis, from a patient treated with antithyroid drugs. V and J are TRBV28 and TRBJ2-7; the match to TRBD2 covers 7 bases. The sequence was collected from a young woman with Graves disease. In DNA form, the CDR3 reads TGTGCCAGCAGTTTAATCCCGCGGCTAGCGGCCTTCTACGAGCAGTACTTC. It specifies CASSLIPRLAAFYEQYF. Supplemented by reference TRBV28 and TRBJ2-7, the full variable domain reads DVKVTQSSRYLVKRTGEKVFLECVQDMDHENMFWYRQDPGLGLRLIYFSYDVKMKEKGDIPEGYSVSREKKERFSLILESASTNQTSMYLCASSLIPRLAAFYEQYFGPGTRLTVT.